This T cell receptor beta chain was recovered during a study of blood T cell repertoires in COVID-19. This CDR3 has 13 amino acids. V was pared by 8 bases and J by 6 bases, with 9 bases of the junction left unmatched. The protocol was immunoSEQ multiplex PCR, while the TCRdb copy is restricted to in-frame clones and leaves out a portion. The repertoire holds 95,000 to 150,000 clones, with 85% as singletons. The chain couples TRBV12-3 or TRBV12-4 to TRBJ1-2; 7 positions agree with TRBD1. The receptor was isolated from a woman aged 80 or older with acute or convalescent COVID-19. The sample taken for sequencing was peripheral blood. This CDR3 is CASLYRGQNGYTF. Written as DNA, the CDR3 is TGTGCCAGCCTATACAGGGGACAGAATGGCTACACCTTC.